The next 10 T cell receptor beta chains were all read from a single sample in a study of shared clonotypes between healthy human individuals. The naive CD8 population came from CD45RO-negative cells selected for CCR7, without terminally differentiated effector memory CD45RA+ cells. TCRdb's table, derived via immunoSEQ multiplex PCR, lists solely in-frame clones and lacks some. This table holds about 750,000 clones, roughly 92% found once. Sequenced: naive CD8+ T cells sorted from blood. The receptors stem from a man aged 25-45 years in good health.

This clone was seen just once. The chain carries TRBV9 and TRBJ2-7; D is possibly TRBD1 or TRBD2 (5 bases each). CDR3 length: 15 amino acids. The V and J ends lost 2 bases and 7 bases respectively, with 19 bases between them. Germline CDR1 SGDLS, CDR2 YYNGEE. The chain's CDR3 is CASSVGGGQGTEQYF. CDR3 coding DNA: TGTGCCAGCAGCGTTGGGGGTGGGCAGGGAACTGAGCAGTACTTC. Full variable domain (outside the CDR3, taken from reference TRBV9 and TRBJ2-7): DSGVTQTPKHLITATGQRVTLRCSPRSGDLSVYWYQQSLDQGLQFLIQYYNGEERAKGNILERFSAQQFPDLHSELNLSSLELGDSALYFCASSVGGGQGTEQYFGPGTRLTVT.

The chain uses TRBV14 and TRBJ2-7, with D possibly TRBD2 on 6 matching bases. Germline CDR1 is SGHDN and CDR2 is FVKESK. CDR3 length equals 14 residues. V was shortened by 4 bases and J by 0 bases, with 10 bases between the two germline ends. CDR3 protein: CASSRRTTSYEQYF. CDR3 nucleotides: TGTGCCAGCAGCCGACGGACTACCTCCTACGAGCAGTACTTC.

The chain couples TRBV7-6 to TRBJ2-3, with 7 bases identical to TRBD2. This CDR3 region has 14 residues. Germline CDR1 is SGHVS and CDR2 is FNYEAQ. V lost 3 bases to trimming and J lost 2 bases; unmatched junction nucleotides: 2. The DNA for the CDR3 is TGTGCCAGCAGCTTGACTAGCCCCACAGATACGCAGTATTTT. As protein: CASSLTSPTDTQYF.

As regards this clone: In the same sample, other DNA sequences code for this CDR3. The V gene is TRBV11-2, the J gene TRBJ1-5, with 7 bases identical to TRBD1. Looked up from germline, CDR1 is SGHAT and CDR2 is FQNNGV. This CDR3 region has 14 residues. The J segment lost 2 bases and the V segment lost 3 bases, leaving 1 base of the junction unmatched. The CDR3 here is CASSFGQGNQPQHF. DNA for the CDR3: TGTGCCAGCAGCTTCGGACAGGGCAATCAGCCCCAGCATTTT.

The chain links TRBV9 to TRBJ2-5, with 9 bases fitting TRBD2. The length of the CDR3 is 16 residues. V was clipped by 0 bases and J by 1 base; unmatched bases: 4. CDR1 is SGDLS and CDR2 is YYNGEE in the germline V gene. This chain's CDR3 is CASSVGPSGVQETQYF. The CDR3 DNA reads as TGTGCCAGCAGCGTAGGTCCTAGCGGGGTCCAAGAGACCCAGTACTTC.

The chain couples TRBV13 to TRBJ2-1; D perhaps matches TRBD2 (5 bases). The CDR3 covers 12 residues. V was cut by 1 base and J by 10 bases, with 8 bases left in between. Germline V CDR1 and CDR2: PRHDT, FYEKMQ (reference sequence). DNA of the CDR3: TGTGCCAGCAGCTTAGTTTCGGGGGAGCAGTTCTTC. Amino acids: CASSLVSGEQFF.

Worth noting for this clone: Within the sample, other DNA sequences also encode this same CDR3. The chain carries TRBV10-3 and TRBJ2-3; perhaps TRBD2 as D (5 bases). CDR3 length: 14 residues. Between the trimmed V and J ends, which lost 6 bases and 4 bases, there was a span of 14 bases. Germline lookup yields CDR1 ENHRY and CDR2 SYGVKD. CDR3 in amino acids: CAISGGLAADTQYF. The CDR3 nucleotides read TGTGCCATCAGCGGAGGTCTAGCCGCAGATACGCAGTATTTT.

J is TRBJ2-4 and V is TRBV5-1; D is possibly TRBD1 (6 bases). The CDR3 runs 14 residues. In germline, CDR1 is SGHRS, CDR2 YFSETQ. Between the trimmed V and J ends, which lost 4 bases and 7 bases, there was a span of 15 bases. For the CDR3, the DNA is TGCGCCAGCAGCCCACCTGAGGGGGAGAACATTCAGTACTTC. Translation: CASSPPEGENIQYF. The entire variable domain, with the rest obtained from reference TRBV5-1 and TRBJ2-4, is as follows: KAGVTQTPRYLIKTRGQQVTLSCSPISGHRSVSWYQQTPGQGLQFLFEYFSETQRNKGNFPGRFSGRQFSNSRSEMNVSTLELGDSALYLCASSPPEGENIQYFGAGTRLSVL.

The gene calls are TRBV5-1 and TRBJ2-1; 9 nucleotides line up with TRBD2. This CDR3 region has 18 residues. The ends lost 5 bases at V and 4 bases at J; junction bases unmatched: 16. The germline V gene has CDR1 SGHRS and CDR2 YFSETQ. CDR3: CASSLPRTSESQYNEQFF. The CDR3 DNA is TGCGCCAGCAGTTTACCCCGGACTAGCGAGAGCCAATACAATGAGCAGTTCTTC.

V and J are TRBV27 and TRBJ2-1, with a tentative D call TRBD2 (6 bases). V was shortened by 4 bases and J by 7 bases, with 17 bases between the two germline ends. The germline V gene has CDR1 MNHEY and CDR2 SMNVEV (reference sequence). CDR3 length: 15 amino acids. CDR3 sequence (DNA): TGTGCCAGCAGTTACGGGGCGGGGAATTGGAATGAGCAGTTCTTC. Protein: CASSYGAGNWNEQFF.